These 27 T cell receptor beta chains were all obtained from the same sample, sequenced in a study of T cells in Graves' hyperthyroidism and ophthalmopathy. From RNA transcripts, TCR beta CDR3 regions were amplified. During a first-round RT-PCR of the TCR CDR3, the HTBI primer set was used. TCRdb called the multiplex PCR reads again in MiXCR, with one record for every CDR3 protein. In the table there are 500,000 to 600,000 distinct CDR3 sequences, just under 20% of which are singletons. Sequencing input: blood. These receptors were obtained from a man between 40 and 49 years old with Graves' ophthalmopathy.

Notes on this clonotype: This sequence may be a read error, since a much larger clone differs from it by one base. The rearrangement links TRBV2 to TRBJ2-3; D unresolved. The germline V gene has CDR1 SNHLY and CDR2 FYNNEI. The CDR3 runs to 13 residues. In DNA, the CDR3 is TGTACCAGCAGCACGGCCAGAGAAGATACGCAGTATTTT. As protein: CTSSTAREDTQYF.

This chain links TRBV12-3 or TRBV12-4 with TRBJ2-5; no reliable D call. This CDR3 comprises 14 residues. V lost 6 bases, J lost 5 bases, and 16 bases lay in between. CDR3 protein: CASSQDPRWETQYF. DNA of the CDR3: TGTGCCAGCAGCCAAGACCCCCGGTGGGAGACCCAGTACTTC.

Many counts were recorded for this clonotype. This chain joins TRBV7-9 and TRBJ1-2, with D uncertain. Trimming took 1 base from V and 8 from J, leaving 11 bases between them. Germline V gene sequence: CDR1 SEHNR, CDR2 FQNEAQ (reference sequence). CDR3 size: 13 residues. CDR3 in amino acids: CASSLGVRRGYTF. Written as DNA, the CDR3 is TGTGCCAGCAGCTTAGGGGTCCGTAGGGGCTACACCTTC.

A note on this clonotype: A much larger clone lies one base from this, so it may be a read error. V gene TRBV20-1 combines with J gene TRBJ2-3, with a tentative D call TRBD2 (5 bases). Germline V lookup: CDR1 DFQATT, CDR2 SNEGSKA (reference sequence). CDR3 length: 15 amino acids. The CDR3 spells CSAERTEASTDKQYF. CDR3 DNA sequence: TGCAGTGCGGAGCGGACGGAAGCTAGCACAGATAAGCAGTATTTT.

The rearrangement links TRBV29-1 to TRBJ2-1, with TRBD2 matching 10 bases. The germline V gene has CDR1 SQVTM and CDR2 ANQGSEA. With 1 base clipped from V and 4 bases from J, the junction kept 4 bases outside the gene matches. CDR3 length: 15 residues. The CDR3 spells CSVEGTSGEYNEQFF. CDR3 nucleotides: TGCAGCGTTGAAGGAACTAGCGGGGAGTACAATGAGCAGTTCTTC.

The table lists this clonotype with a few counts. This chain connects TRBV13 to TRBJ2-7; D gene ambiguous. Germline V gives CDR1 PRHDT, CDR2 FYEKMQ (reference sequence). Trimming shortened V by 4 bases and J by 0 bases, and 7 bases separated the two germline ends. There are 13 residues in the CDR3. CDR3 loop: CASSSGNSYEQYF. Written as DNA, the CDR3 is TGTGCCAGCAGCTCCGGCAACTCCTACGAGCAGTACTTC.

CDR3 nucleotides: TGTGCCAGCAGCCCATGGACTAGCGGCCCGAGCTCCTACAATGAGCAGTTCTTC. It encodes CASSPWTSGPSSYNEQFF. The chain recombines TRBV3-1 with TRBJ2-1, with 10 bases aligning to TRBD2. V gave up 4 bases and J gave up 0 bases; unmatched junction bases: 9. There are 18 residues in the CDR3. Germline CDR1 LGHDT, CDR2 YNNKEL (reference sequence).

This sequence joins TRBV10-3 and TRBJ2-1; D may be TRBD1 (5 bases). The CDR3 covers 16 residues. Trimming shortened V by 0 bases and J by 0 bases, and 9 bases separated the two germline ends. Germline V CDR1 and CDR2: ENHRY, SYGVKD. DNA of the CDR3: TGTGCCATCAGTGAGTCTCTAGGGGACTCCTACAATGAGCAGTTCTTC. Protein product: CAISESLGDSYNEQFF.

This clonotype has at least ten counts. The rearrangement joins TRBV5-1 to TRBJ1-2; possible D gene TRBD1, 5 bases. The germline V gene has CDR1 SGHRS and CDR2 YFSETQ. V was pared by 4 bases and J by 0 bases, with 13 bases between. The CDR3 consists of 15 residues. CDR3 nucleotides: TGCGCCAGCAGCATTGGGACTGTCCCTAACTATGGCTACACCTTC. This encodes CASSIGTVPNYGYTF.

The J gene is TRBJ1-4, the V gene TRBV5-1, with D possibly TRBD1 on 5 matching bases. Germline CDR1 and CDR2: SGHRS and YFSETQ. Trimming took off 4 bases at V and 7 bases at J, with 11 bases between the two ends. The CDR3 covers 13 residues. CDR3 DNA: TGCGCCAGCAGCCCCGGGACGCGTGAAAAACTGTTTTTT. Its protein product is CASSPGTREKLFF. Full variable domain (rest looked up from reference TRBV5-1 and TRBJ1-4): KAGVTQTPRYLIKTRGQQVTLSCSPISGHRSVSWYQQTPGQGLQFLFEYFSETQRNKGNFPGRFSGRQFSNSRSEMNVSTLELGDSALYLCASSPGTREKLFFGSGTQLSVL.

This clonotype was observed many times. J is TRBJ2-7 and V is TRBV20-1; tentatively, D is TRBD1 or TRBD2 (5 bases each). CDR3 length equals 14 residues. With 3 bases removed from V and 5 bases from J, the gap between germline ends came to 17 bases. Germline CDR1 DFQATT, CDR2 SNEGSKA (reference sequence). In DNA, the CDR3 is TGCAGTGCTAGGAGGGGCACAGGTAGCGACGAGCAGTACTTC. This sequence encodes CSARRGTGSDEQYF.

At least ten counts were recorded for this clonotype. This chain links TRBV5-1 with TRBJ2-5, with 9 bases that match TRBD1. The trim removed 0 bases at V and 4 bases at J, leaving 13 bases unmatched. In germline, CDR1 is SGHRS, CDR2 YFSETQ. The CDR3 is made up of 18 amino acids. The CDR3 DNA reads as TGCGCCAGCAGCTTGGGCTCACCCGGGACAGGGATGAGAGAGACCCAGTACTTC. This sequence encodes CASSLGSPGTGMRETQYF.

This chain uses TRBV19 with TRBJ2-3; D is possibly TRBD2 (6 bases). The CDR3 runs 14 residues. V was pared by 7 bases and J by 2 bases, with 13 bases between. Germline V CDR1 and CDR2: LNHDA, SQIVND (reference sequence). CDR3 residues: CASTFAGNTDTQYF. Written as DNA, the CDR3 is TGTGCCAGTACCTTCGCGGGAAACACAGATACGCAGTATTTT.

This clonotype has a count of ten or more. The chain combines TRBV12-3 or TRBV12-4 with TRBJ1-1; D ambiguous. CDR3 size: 10 residues. V lost 8 bases and J 9 bases, leaving 10 bases between the germline ends. Here the CDR3 DNA reads TGTGCCAGCGTTGGGTCGCAAGCTTTCTTT. Residues: CASVGSQAFF.

This chain connects TRBV11-2 to TRBJ1-2, with 8 bases fitting TRBD1. The CDR3 covers 13 residues. Looked up from germline, CDR1 is SGHAT and CDR2 is FQNNGV. V trimming: 9 bases; J trimming: 7 bases; junction bases outside the gene matches: 10. DNA of the CDR3: TGTGCCAGTACCCTAACAGGGGGGATTGGCTACACCTTC. This translates into CASTLTGGIGYTF.

In its sample, this clonotype was seen many times. The chain is built from TRBV3-1 and TRBJ1-1; TRBD1 matches at 8 bases. The CDR3 is 12 amino acids. CDR1 LGHDT and CDR2 YNNKEL come from the germline V gene (reference sequence). Trimming at V came to 2 bases and at J to 11 bases, leaving 4 bases not matched to a gene. The CDR3 loop is CASSQSRGQAFF. CDR3 sequence (DNA): TGTGCCAGCAGCCAAAGCAGGGGGCAGGCTTTCTTT.

The chain is built from TRBV18 and TRBJ2-5, with 8 bases identical to TRBD1. The CDR3 totals 18 residues. The V gene's germline CDR1 is KGHSH and CDR2 LQKENI. The junction had 17 bases not matched to a gene; V was cut back by 3 bases and J by 5 bases. The CDR3 reads CASSPSGSAWTGKETQYF. The DNA of the CDR3 is TGTGCCAGCTCACCGTCAGGTTCGGCCTGGACAGGGAAGGAGACCCAGTACTTC.

This clonotype was seen many times. The CDR3 loop is CASSLLAGGGNEQFF. CDR3 nucleotide sequence: TGTGCCAGCAGTTTACTAGCGGGAGGTGGGAATGAGCAGTTCTTC. V gene TRBV6-5 combines with J gene TRBJ2-1, with TRBD2 matching 12 bases. The germline V gene encodes CDR1 MNHEY and CDR2 SVGAGI. V trimming: 4 bases; J trimming: 7 bases; junction bases outside the gene matches: 5. There are 15 residues in the CDR3.

The gene calls are TRBV9 and TRBJ2-5; D remains ambiguous. The length of the CDR3 is 14 residues. The ends were cut back, 0 bases at V and 4 bases at J, with 10 bases in the middle. Germline CDR1 reads SGDLS; CDR2 reads YYNGEE. For the CDR3, the DNA is TGTGCCAGCAGCGTAGAGATCAGCCCAGAGACCCAGTACTTC. It specifies CASSVEISPETQYF. Together with reference TRBV9 and TRBJ2-5, the CDR3 gives the full variable domain: DSGVTQTPKHLITATGQRVTLRCSPRSGDLSVYWYQQSLDQGLQFLIQYYNGEERAKGNILERFSAQQFPDLHSELNLSSLELGDSALYFCASSVEISPETQYFGPGTRLLVL.

Of note for this clonotype: This may come from a read error, since a much larger clone is one base off. The chain uses TRBV2 and TRBJ2-1, with 10 nucleotides matching TRBD2. The CDR3 runs 17 residues. Per germline, CDR1 SNHLY and CDR2 FYNNEI. This chain's CDR3 is CASSFPLAGGPNNELFF. CDR3 nucleotides: TGTGCCAGCAGTTTCCCTTTAGCGGGAGGCCCAAACAATGAGCTGTTCTTC.

This clonotype was found many times. The chain employs TRBV6-1 and TRBJ1-3, with D tentatively TRBD1 (5 bases). The CDR3 runs to 15 residues. V gave up 6 bases and J gave up 4 bases, with 16 bases separating them. CDR1 is MNHNS and CDR2 is SASEGT in the germline V gene. The CDR3 nucleotides are TGTGCCAGCAGCCCACAATGGGACCTAGGAAACACCATATATTTT. Its protein is CASSPQWDLGNTIYF.

This sequence joins TRBV20-1 and TRBJ1-5, with D perhaps TRBD1 (5 bases). The CDR3 consists of 16 residues. Germline-derived CDR1 and CDR2 are DFQATT and SNEGSKA (reference sequence). V shed 0 bases and J shed 6 bases, with 18 bases lying between them. The CDR3 DNA follows: TGCAGTGCTAGAGAGCGACAGTTTGGCGTAGGTCAGCCCCAGCATTTT. This sequence encodes CSARERQFGVGQPQHF.

This chain links TRBV4-3 with TRBJ1-5; possible D gene TRBD1, 5 bases. Germline CDR1 LGHNA, CDR2 YSLEER. Trimming took off 1 base at V and 5 bases at J, with 9 bases between the two ends. The CDR3 loop spans 14 amino acids. CDR3 sequence (DNA): TGCGCCAGCAGCCAAGTCCAGGGTTATCAGCCCCAGCATTTT. Translating gives CASSQVQGYQPQHF.

This clonotype was counted many times. The chain joins TRBV6-1 to TRBJ2-5; TRBD2 is a possible D gene (5 bases). This CDR3 has 18 residues. Trimming shortened V by 5 bases and J by 7 bases, and 29 bases separated the two germline ends. Germline-derived CDR1 and CDR2 are MNHNS and SASEGT. The CDR3 protein is CASSSLSWGLDHRGTQYF. The CDR3 coding sequence is TGTGCCAGCAGTTCCCTCAGTTGGGGTTTGGACCATCGGGGGACCCAGTACTTC.

In this sample, this clonotype turned up a few times. This chain links TRBV6-1 with TRBJ2-1; D might be TRBD1 (6 bases). Germline V lookup: CDR1 MNHNS, CDR2 SASEGT. The V and J ends lost 5 bases and 8 bases respectively, with 13 bases between them. This CDR3 spans 13 amino acids. The CDR3 here is CASSPQQGYEQFF. In DNA form, the CDR3 reads TGTGCCAGCAGTCCCCAACAGGGATATGAGCAGTTCTTC.

Turning to this clonotype: The DNA is omitted, as the CDR3 cannot be located on it reliably, and the CDR3 follows TCRdb's listing. V gene TRBV28 combines with J gene TRBJ2-1; the D call in the table, TRBD1, was not verified against the DNA. The CDR3 is 16 residues long, counting both termini. Looked up from germline, CDR1 is MDHEN and CDR2 is SYDVKM. The CDR3 spells CASSFFGQGTYNEQFF.

In its sample, this clonotype was seen many times. This chain uses TRBV12-3 or TRBV12-4 with TRBJ2-3; D is uncertain. The CDR3 is made up of 14 amino acids. V was trimmed by 9 bases and J by 0 bases, leaving 13 bases between them. CDR3 sequence reads: CASGRAHSTDTQYF. Here the CDR3 DNA reads TGTGCCAGTGGTAGGGCCCATAGCACAGATACGCAGTATTTT.